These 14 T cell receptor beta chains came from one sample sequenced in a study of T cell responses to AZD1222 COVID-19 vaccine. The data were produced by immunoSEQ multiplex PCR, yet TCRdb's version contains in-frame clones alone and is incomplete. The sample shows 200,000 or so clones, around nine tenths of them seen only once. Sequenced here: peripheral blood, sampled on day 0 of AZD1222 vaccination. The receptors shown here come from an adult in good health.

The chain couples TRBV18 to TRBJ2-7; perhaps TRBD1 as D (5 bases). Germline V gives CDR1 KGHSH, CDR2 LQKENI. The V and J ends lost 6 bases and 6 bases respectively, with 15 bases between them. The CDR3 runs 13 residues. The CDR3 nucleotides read TGTGCCAGCTCCCCCTCCCAGGGATTCGAGCAGTACTTC. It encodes CASSPSQGFEQYF.

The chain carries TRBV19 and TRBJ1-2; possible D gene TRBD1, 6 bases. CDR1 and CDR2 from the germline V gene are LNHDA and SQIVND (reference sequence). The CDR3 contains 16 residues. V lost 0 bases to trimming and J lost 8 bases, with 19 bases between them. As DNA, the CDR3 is TGTGCCAGTAGTATAGATTGGTTCGCCTCAGGGGAAGGCTACACCTTC. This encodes CASSIDWFASGEGYTF.

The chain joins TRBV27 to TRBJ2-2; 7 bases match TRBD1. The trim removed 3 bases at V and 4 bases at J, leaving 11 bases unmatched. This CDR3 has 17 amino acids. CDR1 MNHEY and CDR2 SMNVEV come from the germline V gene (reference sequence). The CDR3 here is CASSFSPGQASTGELFF. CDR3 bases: TGTGCCAGCAGTTTCTCCCCAGGACAGGCTAGCACCGGGGAGCTGTTTTTT.

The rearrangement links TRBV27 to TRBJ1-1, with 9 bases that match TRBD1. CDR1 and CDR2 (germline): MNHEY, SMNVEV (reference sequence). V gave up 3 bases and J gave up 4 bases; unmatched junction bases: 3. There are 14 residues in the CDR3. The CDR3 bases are TGTGCCAGCAGTTTCATGGACAGGGGCACTGAAGCTTTCTTT. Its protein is CASSFMDRGTEAFF.

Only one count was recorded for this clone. CDR3 in DNA: TGTGCCAGTAGCCCGGGACCGCTAAATTCACCCCTCCACTTT. Amino acids: CASSPGPLNSPLHF. The genes are TRBV19 and TRBJ1-6, with D possibly TRBD1 on 5 matching bases. Germline V gene lookup returns CDR1 LNHDA and CDR2 SQIVND (reference sequence). V lost 6 bases and J 7 bases, leaving 13 bases between the germline ends. The length of the CDR3 is 14 residues.

For the CDR3, the DNA is TGTGCCAGCAGTTTTCGTGAGGCGTACGAGCAGTACTTC. It specifies CASSFREAYEQYF. This chain uses TRBV12-3 or TRBV12-4 with TRBJ2-7; D remains ambiguous. The CDR3 is 13 amino acids. Trimming stripped 3 bases from V and 4 bases from J, with 10 bases between.

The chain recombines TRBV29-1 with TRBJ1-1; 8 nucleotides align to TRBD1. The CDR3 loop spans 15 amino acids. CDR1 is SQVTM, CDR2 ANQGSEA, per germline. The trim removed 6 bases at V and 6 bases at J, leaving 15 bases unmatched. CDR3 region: CSVRGTGRVKAEAFF. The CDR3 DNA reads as TGCAGCGTCCGCGGGACAGGCCGAGTTAAGGCTGAAGCTTTCTTT.

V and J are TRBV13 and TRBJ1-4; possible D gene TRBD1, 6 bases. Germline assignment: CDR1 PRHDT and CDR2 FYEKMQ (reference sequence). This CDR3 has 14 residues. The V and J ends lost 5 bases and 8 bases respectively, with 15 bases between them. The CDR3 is CASSLTGMEEKLFF. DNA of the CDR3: TGTGCCAGCAGCCTAACAGGGATGGAGGAAAAACTGTTTTTT.

In DNA form, the CDR3 reads TGCAGTGCCCCACTAGGAGAGCAGTACTTC. It is translated as CSAPLGEQYF. V is TRBV20-1 and J is TRBJ2-7, with D possibly matching TRBD2 (5 bases). The CDR3 spans 10 residues. Germline CDR1 reads DFQATT; CDR2 reads SNEGSKA (reference sequence). Trimming took off 6 bases at V and 7 bases at J, with 10 bases between the two ends.

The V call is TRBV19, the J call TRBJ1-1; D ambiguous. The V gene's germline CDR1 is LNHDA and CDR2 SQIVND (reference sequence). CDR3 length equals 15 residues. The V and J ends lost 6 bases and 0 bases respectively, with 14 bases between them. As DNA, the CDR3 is TGTGCCAGTAGGGGTAGGAGGGCCATGAACACTGAAGCTTTCTTT. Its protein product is CASRGRRAMNTEAFF. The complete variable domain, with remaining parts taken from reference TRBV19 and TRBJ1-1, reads DGGITQSPKYLFRKEGQNVTLSCEQNLNHDAMYWYRQDPGQGLRLIYYSQIVNDFQKGDIAEGYSVSREKKESFPLTVTSAQKNPTAFYLCASRGRRAMNTEAFFGQGTRLTVV.

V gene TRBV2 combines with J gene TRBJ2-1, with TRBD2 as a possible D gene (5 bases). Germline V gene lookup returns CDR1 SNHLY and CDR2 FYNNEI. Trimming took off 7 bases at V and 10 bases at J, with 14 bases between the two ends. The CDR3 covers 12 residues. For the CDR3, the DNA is TGTGCCAGCATAAGGAGGTGGGCCGAGCAGTTCTTC. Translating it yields CASIRRWAEQFF. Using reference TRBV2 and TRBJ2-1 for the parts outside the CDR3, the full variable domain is EPEVTQTPSHQVTQMGQEVILRCVPISNHLYFYWYRQILGQKVEFLVSFYNNEISEKSEIFDDQFSVERPDGSNFTLKIRSTKLEDSAMYFCASIRRWAEQFFGPGTRLTVL.

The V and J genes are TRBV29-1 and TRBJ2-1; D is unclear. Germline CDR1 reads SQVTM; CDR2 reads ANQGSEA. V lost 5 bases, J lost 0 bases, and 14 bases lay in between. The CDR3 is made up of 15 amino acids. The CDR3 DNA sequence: TGCAGCGTTCCCCCGGGCCCGAGCTCCTACAATGAGCAGTTCTTC. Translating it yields CSVPPGPSSYNEQFF.

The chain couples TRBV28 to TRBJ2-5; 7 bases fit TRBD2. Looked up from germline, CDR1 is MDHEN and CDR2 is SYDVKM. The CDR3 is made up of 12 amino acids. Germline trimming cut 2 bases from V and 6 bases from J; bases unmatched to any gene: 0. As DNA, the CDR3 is TGTGCCAGCAGTTTAAGCGGGAAGACCCAGTACTTC. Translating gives CASSLSGKTQYF.

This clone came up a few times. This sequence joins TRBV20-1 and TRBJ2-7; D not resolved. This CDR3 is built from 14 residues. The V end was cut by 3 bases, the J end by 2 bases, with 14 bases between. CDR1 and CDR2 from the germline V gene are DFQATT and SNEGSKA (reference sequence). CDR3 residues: CSASPRTATYEQYF. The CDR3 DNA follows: TGCAGTGCTAGTCCGAGGACGGCGACCTACGAGCAGTACTTC.